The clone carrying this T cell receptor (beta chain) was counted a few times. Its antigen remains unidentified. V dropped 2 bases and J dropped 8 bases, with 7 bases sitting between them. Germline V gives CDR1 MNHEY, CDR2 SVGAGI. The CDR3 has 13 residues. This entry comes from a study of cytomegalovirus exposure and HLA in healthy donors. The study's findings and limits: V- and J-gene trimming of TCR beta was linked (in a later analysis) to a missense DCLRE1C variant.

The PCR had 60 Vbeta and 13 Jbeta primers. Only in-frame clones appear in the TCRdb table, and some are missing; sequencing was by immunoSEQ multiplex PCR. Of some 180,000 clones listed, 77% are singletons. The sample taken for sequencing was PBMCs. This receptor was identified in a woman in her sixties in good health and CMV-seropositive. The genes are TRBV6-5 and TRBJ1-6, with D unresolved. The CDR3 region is CASSYGGDSPLHF. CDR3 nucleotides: TGTGCCAGCAGTTACGGAGGCGATTCACCCCTCCACTTT.